A selection of T cell receptor beta chains follows, all from one sample in a study of blood T cell repertoires in COVID-19. Method: immunoSEQ multiplex PCR; TCRdb's copy keeps in-frame clones and lacks some. The sample has 100,000 or so clones; roughly 80% are singletons. Sequencing used peripheral blood. Receptors originate from a woman aged 70-85 years with active or convalescent COVID-19. The CDR3 runs from the conserved cysteine through the conserved F or W. The order of the fields is V gene, J gene, clone size, D gene, CDR3 DNA, CDR3 protein. D genes are given only for firm matches. The size field is filled for only some rows; it gives once, few, many or a size class.

TRBV24-1	TRBJ2-1	NA	NA	TGTGCCACCAGTGGAACGAGTAAGGAGCAGTTCTTC	CATSGTSKEQFF
TRBV3-1/TRBV3-2	TRBJ1-2	NA	NA	TGTGCCACGCGTCGGGGGGCAGGGGTTAACTATGGCTACACCTTC	CATRRGAGVNYGYTF
TRBV7-9	TRBJ1-3	NA	NA	TGTGCCAGCAGCGAGTCCGGGCAGGGCCCTAAGAACACCATATATTTT	CASSESGQGPKNTIYF
TRBV5-5	TRBJ1-4	NA	TRBD1	TGTGCCAGCAGCTGGACAGGGGCTCCTAATGAAAAACTGTTTTTT	CASSWTGAPNEKLFF
TRBV5-1	TRBJ2-2	NA	TRBD1	TGCGCCAGCAGACCGAGTCCGGGACAGGGAGGTGCCGGGGAGCTGTTTTTT	CASRPSPGQGGAGELFF
TRBV28	TRBJ2-1	NA	TRBD2	TGTGCCAGCAGCCGTTTGGTGAGCGGGGGGGCGTATGAGCAGTTCTTC	CASSRLVSGGAYEQFF
TRBV14	TRBJ2-5	NA	NA	TGTGCCAGCAGCCAAAGTAGCTGGCAAGAGACCCAGTACTTC	CASSQSSWQETQYF
TRBV6-2/TRBV6-3	TRBJ1-1	NA	NA	TGTGCCAGCAGTTACTCCTATCGGGGAGGGAACACTGAAGCTTTCTTT	CASSYSYRGGNTEAFF
TRBV3-1/TRBV3-2	TRBJ1-6	NA	NA	TGTGCCAGCAGCCAAGAAAGGCAGGATAATTCACCCCTCCACTTT	CASSQERQDNSPLHF
TRBV24-1	TRBJ1-2	NA	TRBD1	TGTGCCACCAGTGATCCGAGGACAGGAGCCACCTATGGCTACACCTTC	CATSDPRTGATYGYTF
TRBV4-3	TRBJ1-6	NA	NA	TGCGCCAGCAGCCAAGATTTCCGGCAGGGGTATAATTCACCCCTCCACTTT	CASSQDFRQGYNSPLHF
TRBV4-3	TRBJ1-5	NA	NA	TGCGCCAGCAGCCAATCAAACAGCTACAATAGCAATCAGCCCCAGCATTTT	CASSQSNSYNSNQPQHF
TRBV5-1	TRBJ1-2	NA	NA	TGCGCCAGCAGCTTGGATGGGAGTACTAACTATGGCTACACCTTC	CASSLDGSTNYGYTF
TRBV11-2	TRBJ2-3	NA	TRBD2	TGTGCCAGCAGCTGGGGCAGCGGGGGGACAGATACGCAGTATTTT	CASSWGSGGTDTQYF
TRBV4-2	TRBJ2-1	few	TRBD2	TGTGCCAGCAGCCAAGTCTCGTACTCGGGCGGGGGGGCCGCCAATGAGCAGTTCTTC	CASSQVSYSGGGAANEQFF
TRBV4-1	TRBJ2-1	NA	NA	TGCGCCAGCAGCCAAGTAATTCTAGCTGGCTACAATGAGCAGTTCTTC	CASSQVILAGYNEQFF